This is a list of T cell receptor beta chains from one sample in a study of blood T cell repertoires in COVID-19. The repertoire was sequenced with immunoSEQ multiplex PCR; TCRdb's copy has only in-frame clones and lacks some. Found here are around 140,000 clones, around 83% of them singletons; the top ten hold roughly 8.7%. The source material was peripheral blood. These receptors were taken from an older woman with acute or convalescent COVID-19. The CDR3 runs from the conserved cysteine through the conserved F or W. Each record gives: V gene, J gene, CDR3 length, clone size, CDR3 protein. Not every row has a clone size; where given, it reads once, few, many or a size class.

>TRBV5-1|TRBJ2-7|13|NA
CASSFTETYEQYF
>TRBV29-1|TRBJ1-5|14|few
CSVADRGIFQPQHF
>TRBV5-6|TRBJ2-7|15|NA
CASSLSGTGTYEQYF
>TRBV6-5|TRBJ2-1|13|NA
CASFRTAGGEQFF
>TRBV19|TRBJ1-1|15|NA
CASSSRQVVNTEAFF
>TRBV11-2|TRBJ1-1|19|NA
CASSFRAPLAGGKNTEAFF
>TRBV19|TRBJ2-7|15|NA
CASSPEQGEVHEQYF
>TRBV28|TRBJ2-7|14|NA
CASSSPVVPYEQYF
>TRBV21-1|TRBJ1-1|16|NA
CASSTPLRQGFTEAFF
>TRBV19|TRBJ1-4|17|NA
CASSPYAGQGMSEKLFF
>TRBV5-6|TRBJ2-5|11|NA
CASSLEGPQYF
>TRBV2|TRBJ2-7|14|NA
CASSARTGLGEQYF
>TRBV3-1/TRBV3-2|TRBJ2-5|18|NA
CASSQVRLWLAGEETQYF
>TRBV6-2/TRBV6-3|TRBJ2-7|12|NA
CASSYALIEQYF
>TRBV4-1|TRBJ2-2|18|NA
CASSLTGRGLALTGELFF
>TRBV4-1|TRBJ1-1|15|NA
CASSLDDRTGTEAFF
>TRBV30|TRBJ2-2|12|few
CACPRDTGELFF
>TRBV18|TRBJ2-2|14|NA
CASSPQRGTGELFF
>TRBV27|TRBJ2-7|15|NA
CASRSSGGLSYEQYF
>TRBV11-3|TRBJ2-6|15|NA
CASSLGQSGANVLTF
>TRBV30|TRBJ2-7|14|NA
CAWSRYGGDDEQYF
>TRBV7-2|TRBJ2-7|13|NA
CASSRTGSYEQYF
>TRBV27|TRBJ1-1|14|few
CASSNRGGNTEAFF
>TRBV7-8|TRBJ2-1|13|NA
CASSSTTGDEQFF
>TRBV4-2|TRBJ1-1|17|once
CASSLGSGQTGVTEAFF
>TRBV24-1|TRBJ2-5|15|once
CATSSRTDPGETQYF
>TRBV4-1|TRBJ2-3|16|NA
CASSQETAGDTDTQYF
>TRBV9|TRBJ1-1|14|NA
CASSPGQMNTEAFF
>TRBV7-3|TRBJ2-7|15|NA
CASSEGTAPSYEQYF
>TRBV5-1|TRBJ1-1|15|NA
CASSLETTGRTEAFF
>TRBV30|TRBJ1-2|12|NA
CAWSNRVDGYTF
>TRBV5-1|TRBJ2-1|14|few
CASSPGGGRNEQFF
>TRBV4-3|TRBJ2-5|15|NA
CASSQDRAGVETQYF
>TRBV4-1|TRBJ1-5|17|NA
CASSQEWGHSFAQPQHF
>TRBV27|TRBJ1-6|14|NA
CASKESSYNSPLHF
>TRBV14|TRBJ1-3|16|NA
CASSTRQGLAGNTIYF
>TRBV18|TRBJ2-5|13|NA
CASSSSFGETQYF
>TRBV5-1|TRBJ2-1|17|NA
CASSLGGTDPIYNEQFF
>TRBV6-5|TRBJ2-3|14|NA
CASRRGAPTDTQYF
>TRBV9|TRBJ2-1|17|few
CASSASPGGLSYNEQFF
>TRBV5-6|TRBJ1-2|13|NA
CASSINRNYGYTF
>TRBV5-4|TRBJ1-2|15|NA
CASSQSQGLGYGYTF
>TRBV11-3|TRBJ1-3|16|NA
CASSFAGGNSGNTIYF
>TRBV5-8|TRBJ1-2|15|NA
CASSLVGTPDYGYTF
>TRBV27|TRBJ1-6|15|NA
CASSLTTGGNSPLHF
>TRBV18|TRBJ1-3|15|NA
CASSPLQGLRNTIYF